The 5 T cell receptor beta chains below were found in one sample sequenced in a study of CD8+CD57+ T cells in acquired aplastic anemia. Template material for TCR beta VDJ and CDR3 profiling consisted of genomic DNA. TCRdb reprocessed the reads with MiXCR, giving one entry per CDR3 protein. The data hold 200,000 to 250,000 distinct CDR3 sequences, with approximately 60% observed a single time. Sequenced input: sorted CD4+, CD8+, or CD8+CD57+ T cells (not recorded which) from PBMCs. These receptors were taken from a human donor in good health.

This clonotype was seen ten or more times. The chain recombines TRBV28 with TRBJ2-7; D gene ambiguous. V lost 3 bases, J lost 3 bases, and 9 bases lay in between. This CDR3 has 13 residues. CDR1 is MDHEN and CDR2 is SYDVKM in the germline V gene. The CDR3 protein is CASSLPLNYEQYF. The DNA of the CDR3 is TGTGCCAGCAGTTTGCCCCTCAACTACGAGCAGTACTTC.

The chain recombines TRBV7-2 with TRBJ2-5, with TRBD2 matching over 8 bases. Germline V gives CDR1 SGHTA, CDR2 FQGNSA. V lost 2 bases, J lost 3 bases, and 2 bases stayed unmatched. This CDR3 comprises 14 residues. CDR3 bases: TGTGCCAGCAGCTTATGGCGGGAGGAAGAGACCCAGTACTTC. It is translated as CASSLWREEETQYF.

This clonotype occurred many times. This CDR3 reads CASSPPSVETYEQYF. In nucleotides, the CDR3 is TGTGCCAGCTCACCACCGTCGGTGGAGACCTACGAGCAGTACTTC. V and J are TRBV18 and TRBJ2-7; no firm D call. Germline lookup yields CDR1 KGHSH and CDR2 LQKENI. The CDR3 runs to 15 residues. V dropped 0 bases and J dropped 2 bases, with 11 bases sitting between them.

The chain carries TRBV7-2 and TRBJ1-5; D may be TRBD1 (6 bases). Trimming took off 6 bases at V and 6 bases at J, with 15 bases between the two ends. The germline V gene has CDR1 SGHTA and CDR2 FQGNSA. This CDR3 comprises 14 residues. The CDR3 loop reads CASRPTGFGQPQHF. The CDR3 DNA reads TGTGCCAGCAGGCCAACAGGGTTCGGTCAGCCCCAGCATTTT. Supplemented by reference TRBV7-2 and TRBJ1-5, the full variable domain reads GAGVSQSPSNKVTEKGKDVELRCDPISGHTALYWYRQSLGQGLEFLIYFQGNSAPDKSGLPSDRFSAERTGGSVSTLTIQRTQQEDSAVYLCASRPTGFGQPQHFGDGTRLSIL.

In its sample, this clonotype was seen many times. The genes are TRBV20-1 and TRBJ2-7; 11 bases fit TRBD2. CDR1 and CDR2 (germline): DFQATT, SNEGSKA (reference sequence). The CDR3 runs 15 residues. V gave up 6 bases and J gave up 2 bases; unmatched junction bases: 9. CDR3 DNA: TGCAGTGCCAAAAGACTAGCGGGGATCCCCTACGAGCAGTACTTC. It codes for CSAKRLAGIPYEQYF.